The 21 T cell receptor beta chains below come from one sample, sequenced in a study of OX40 agonist ivuxolimab in advanced cancers. Generated by immunoSEQ multiplex PCR, the TCRdb table keeps only in-frame clones and is missing some. The table shows 78,000 or so clones, with 92% occurring only once. Specimen: CD4+ or CD8+ T cells sorted from blood, collected in a trial of the OX40 agonist ivuxolimab. These receptors originate from an adult with an advanced solid tumor such as melanoma, head and neck, liver or kidney cancer.

The chain carries TRBV28 and TRBJ2-5, with D possibly being TRBD1 or TRBD2 (5 bases each). The CDR3 loop spans 11 amino acids. Trimming shortened V by 10 bases and J by 5 bases, and 11 bases separated the two germline ends. Germline CDR1 reads MDHEN; CDR2 reads SYDVKM. CDR3: CATRDRETQYF. CDR3 nucleotide sequence: TGTGCCACCCGGGACCGCGAGACCCAGTACTTC.

V and J are TRBV5-1 and TRBJ1-3; D remains ambiguous. Trimming left V 0 bases short and J 0 bases short, with 10 bases between. This CDR3 comprises 16 residues. CDR1 SGHRS and CDR2 YFSETQ come from the germline V gene. The CDR3 DNA reads as TGCGCCAGCAGCTTGGTTGCTGGCTACTCTGGAAACACCATATATTTT. Protein product: CASSLVAGYSGNTIYF.

The chain joins TRBV6-1 to TRBJ2-7, with D perhaps TRBD1 or TRBD2 (5 bases each). The CDR3 runs to 14 residues. The germline CDR1 and CDR2 sequences are MNHNS and SASEGT. The V end lost 6 bases, the J end lost 4 bases, and 16 bases lay between the germline ends. The CDR3 region has the DNA TGTGCCAGCAGAGCGGAGGCCGACAGTTACGAGCAGTACTTC. Translating it yields CASRAEADSYEQYF.

The chain has TRBV14 and TRBJ1-2, with 10 bases fitting TRBD1. V trimming: 4 bases; J trimming: 4 bases; junction bases outside the gene matches: 0. Germline-derived CDR1 and CDR2 are SGHDN and FVKESK. This CDR3 has 13 amino acids. The CDR3 spells CASSRTGGYGYTF. The CDR3 DNA follows: TGTGCCAGCAGCCGGACAGGGGGCTATGGCTACACCTTC.

The J gene is TRBJ1-1, the V gene TRBV12-5; D gene ambiguous. V was clipped by 2 bases and J by 6 bases, with 7 bases between them. Germline lookup yields CDR1 LGHNT and CDR2 FRNRAP. The CDR3 contains 12 residues. The CDR3 reads CASGLTPPEAFF. In DNA form, the CDR3 reads TGTGCTAGTGGTTTGACCCCGCCTGAAGCTTTCTTT.

J is TRBJ2-7 and V is TRBV1; the table's D call of TRBD1 was not tested on the DNA. TRBV1 is shown as a pseudogene. The CDR3 consists of 14 residues. CDR3 nucleotide sequence: TGCACCAGCAGCCAGTACAGGGGGTGGTACGAGCAGTACTTC. It codes for CTSSQYRGWYEQYF.

This clone was picked up one time. The J gene is TRBJ1-5, the V gene TRBV6-6, with D possibly TRBD1 on 5 matching bases. The germline CDR1 and CDR2 sequences are MNHNY and SVGAGI (reference sequence). Deletions cut 7 bases from V and 6 bases from J, with 13 bases between. This CDR3 comprises 13 residues. The CDR3 nucleotides read TGTGCCAGCATCTACGGGGGGGTTCAGCCCCAGCATTTT. This translates into CASIYGGVQPQHF.

The rearrangement joins TRBV28 to TRBJ1-1; D remains ambiguous. Germline CDR1 reads MDHEN; CDR2 reads SYDVKM. This CDR3 region has 12 residues. V lost 8 bases and J lost 1, with 8 bases in between. CDR3 amino acids: CASVDRNTEAFF. The CDR3 region has the DNA TGTGCCAGCGTGGATCGGAACACTGAAGCTTTCTTT.

As DNA, the CDR3 is TGTGCCAGCAGTTTATCCACCCCCATTCAGTACTTC. As protein: CASSLSTPIQYF. The chain recombines TRBV28 with TRBJ2-4; no clear D gene. CDR3 size: 12 residues. The germline V gene encodes CDR1 MDHEN and CDR2 SYDVKM. The V gene lost 1 base and the J gene lost 9 bases, with 7 bases spanning the gap. The entire variable domain, with the rest obtained from reference TRBV28 and TRBJ2-4, is as follows: DVKVTQSSRYLVKRTGEKVFLECVQDMDHENMFWYRQDPGLGLRLIYFSYDVKMKEKGDIPEGYSVSREKKERFSLILESASTNQTSMYLCASSLSTPIQYFGAGTRLSVL.

The V call is TRBV19, the J call TRBJ1-2; no clear D gene. The V gene's germline CDR1 is LNHDA and CDR2 SQIVND (reference sequence). Trimming cost V 5 bases and J 1 base, with 11 bases left between them. The CDR3 covers 14 residues. The CDR3 is CASSSETYNYGYTF. The CDR3 DNA is TGTGCCAGTAGTTCCGAGACCTATAACTATGGCTACACCTTC.

The chain joins TRBV29-1 to TRBJ2-1; 7 bases align to TRBD1. The CDR3 has 16 amino acids. The V and J ends lost 5 bases and 0 bases, in that order; junction bases with no gene match: 10. CDR1 and CDR2 (germline): SQVTM, ANQGSEA. Written as DNA, the CDR3 is TGCAGCGTTCGACTTACAGGGGACAGCTCCTACAATGAGCAGTTCTTC. Its protein is CSVRLTGDSSYNEQFF.

This clone has just one count. The chain links TRBV5-1 to TRBJ2-3; 7 bases map to TRBD2. CDR1 is SGHRS, CDR2 YFSETQ, per germline. This CDR3 contains 14 residues. The trim removed 4 bases at V and 5 bases at J, leaving 7 bases unmatched. For the CDR3, the DNA is TGCGCCAGCAGCAGGACTAGTCTTGGAGATACGCAGTATTTT. Protein product: CASSRTSLGDTQYF.

V is TRBV28 and J is TRBJ2-2; possibly TRBD1 or TRBD2 for D (5 bases each). Germline-derived CDR1 and CDR2 are MDHEN and SYDVKM. Trimming pared 6 bases from V and 4 bases from J, leaving 30 bases between. The CDR3 runs 20 residues. The chain's CDR3 is CASSDAMGEGLVIVTGELFF. The CDR3 bases are TGTGCCAGCAGCGACGCCATGGGAGAGGGGCTCGTGATCGTCACCGGGGAGCTGTTTTTT.

This clone was seen a few times. The genes are TRBV5-1 and TRBJ2-1; D unclear. CDR1 is SGHRS, CDR2 YFSETQ, per germline. The CDR3 is 14 residues long. V was pared by 0 bases and J by 8 bases, with 12 bases between. As DNA, the CDR3 is TGCGCCAGCAGCTTGGCTCAGAGTGGGGATGAGCAGTTCTTC. It yields the protein CASSLAQSGDEQFF.

The gene calls are TRBV7-2 and TRBJ2-1; perhaps TRBD1 as D (6 bases). The CDR3 has 16 amino acids. CDR1 is SGHTA and CDR2 is FQGNSA in the germline V gene. V was clipped by 1 base and J by 3 bases, with 13 bases between them. CDR3 loop: CASSLVGTGNYNEQFF. As DNA, the CDR3 is TGTGCCAGCAGCTTAGTTGGTACAGGGAACTACAATGAGCAGTTCTTC.

The rearrangement uses TRBV29-1 and TRBJ1-1, with a weak D call TRBD1 (6 bases). The V end lost 6 bases, the J end lost 0 bases, and 11 bases lay between the germline ends. This CDR3 is 13 amino acids long. The V gene's germline CDR1 is SQVTM and CDR2 ANQGSEA. The CDR3 reads CSVGHLMNTEAFF. In DNA, the CDR3 is TGCAGCGTGGGACACCTCATGAACACTGAAGCTTTCTTT.

J is TRBJ1-1 and V is TRBV13, with D possibly TRBD1 on 6 matching bases. Germline V gene data show CDR1 as PRHDT and CDR2 as FYEKMQ (reference sequence). The CDR3 is 14 amino acids. V lost 11 bases, J lost 8 bases, and 24 bases lay in between. CDR3 DNA: TGTGCCTATACTTCCCCCACAGGGTCTCTCGAAGCTTTCTTT. Translation gives CAYTSPTGSLEAFF.

This rearrangement joins TRBV29-1 to TRBJ1-2; 10 positions match TRBD1. The CDR3 is 17 amino acids. Germline CDR1 SQVTM, CDR2 ANQGSEA. The ends lost 3 bases at V and 8 bases at J; junction bases unmatched: 18. CDR3 sequence: CSVDLAGTGEVVGGYTF. DNA of the CDR3: TGCAGCGTTGACCTCGCCGGGACAGGGGAAGTTGTGGGCGGCTACACCTTC.

V gene TRBV7-9 combines with J gene TRBJ2-3; D not certain. V shed 3 bases and J shed 2 bases, with 6 bases lying between them. The CDR3 extends over 13 amino acids. The germline V gene encodes CDR1 SEHNR and CDR2 FQNEAQ (reference sequence). CDR3 DNA sequence: TGTGCCAGCAGCTTGGGAACCACAGATACGCAGTATTTT. This encodes CASSLGTTDTQYF.

V usage is TRBV7-9 and J usage is TRBJ1-2; possibly TRBD1 for D (5 bases). This CDR3 has 16 amino acids. The V and J ends lost 9 bases and 3 bases respectively, with 23 bases between them. Germline V CDR1 and CDR2: SEHNR, FQNEAQ (reference sequence). The CDR3 bases are TGTGCCAGTCACAAGGCTGGGGCGGTTCCTGACTATGGCTACACCTTC. Protein sequence: CASHKAGAVPDYGYTF.

The rearrangement links TRBV10-2 to TRBJ1-3, with D unclear. Germline CDR1 reads WSHSY; CDR2 reads SAAADI. V lost 2 bases to trimming and J lost 8 bases, with 13 bases between them. The CDR3 has 14 residues. The CDR3 region has the DNA TGCGCCAGCAGTGAGGGGCAGCAGTTATACACCATATATTTT. It is translated as CASSEGQQLYTIYF.